Below, 5 T cell receptor beta chains from the same sample are listed, as sequenced in a study of T-cell memory formation after mild COVID-19. TCRdb ran MiXCR on the 5' RACE reads and lists one entry per CDR3 protein. The sample has about 390,000 distinct CDR3 sequences; around 21% are singletons. Sample: PBMCs or a T cell subset sorted from them (not recorded which). The source of these receptors is an adult woman who had mild COVID-19 (a few samples of this study predate the infection). Cell type and time point are not known.

The CDR3: CASMKREVGYNEQFF. DNA of the CDR3: TGTGCCAGCATGAAGCGGGAGGTGGGGTACAATGAGCAGTTCTTC. The chain joins TRBV6-2 or TRBV6-3 to TRBJ2-1; 9 bases map to TRBD2. The CDR3 covers 15 residues. Germline values: CDR1 MNHEY, CDR2 SVGEGT. J was trimmed by 4 bases and V by 7 bases; bases with no gene match: 8.

This clonotype came up a few times. The chain has TRBV4-3 and TRBJ2-3, with a weak D call TRBD1 (5 bases). Germline CDR1 LGHNA, CDR2 YSLEER. V was pared by 1 base and J by 2 bases, with 19 bases between. This CDR3 region has 18 residues. The CDR3 DNA sequence: TGCGCCAGCAGCCAAGGGGCTAGAATACAGGCTATCACAGATACGCAGTATTTT. Translation: CASSQGARIQAITDTQYF.

The gene calls are TRBV9 and TRBJ2-3; tentative D call: TRBD2 (6 bases). This CDR3 contains 13 residues. V lost 5 bases to trimming and J lost 3 bases, with 10 bases between them. Germline V gene lookup returns CDR1 SGDLS and CDR2 YYNGEE. The CDR3 DNA is TGTGCCAGCAGTGGAGGGACGACAGATACGCAGTATTTT. It encodes CASSGGTTDTQYF. Filled out from reference TRBV9 and TRBJ2-3, the complete variable domain reads DSGVTQTPKHLITATGQRVTLRCSPRSGDLSVYWYQQSLDQGLQFLIQYYNGEERAKGNILERFSAQQFPDLHSELNLSSLELGDSALYFCASSGGTTDTQYFGPGTRLTVL.

The chain carries TRBV11-3 and TRBJ2-7; 9 bases agree with TRBD2. This CDR3 comprises 14 residues. From germline, CDR1 is SGHNT and CDR2 YENEEA. With 6 bases clipped from V and 3 bases from J, the junction kept 6 bases outside the gene matches. This CDR3 reads CASRDSGSLYEQYF. The CDR3 bases are TGTGCCAGCAGGGATAGCGGGAGCCTCTACGAGCAGTACTTC.

The V call is TRBV5-4, the J call TRBJ1-1, with D perhaps matching TRBD1 (5 bases). This CDR3 is 14 amino acids long. Germline-derived CDR1 and CDR2 are SGHNT and YYREEE (reference sequence). Trimming removed 1 base at V and 6 bases at J, with 13 bases between. This CDR3 reads CASSLFQGSPEAFF. CDR3 bases: TGTGCCAGCAGCTTGTTCCAGGGATCCCCTGAAGCTTTCTTT.